The 22 T cell receptor beta chains in this list originate from one sample, sequenced in a study of beta chain features in type 1 diabetes. The whole isolated RNA underwent reverse transcription, so sequencing captured expressed TCRB transcripts. Method: immunoSEQ multiplex PCR; TCRdb's copy keeps in-frame clones and lacks some. The data contain 310,000 or so clones, less than 9.5% of them seen just once; the ten biggest clones take up approximately 0.44%. The sequencing sample was made of central memory CD4+ T cells from blood. These receptors originate from a young woman in good health.

There are a few counts of this clone. The chain uses TRBV29-1 and TRBJ2-1, with D perhaps TRBD1 or TRBD2 (7 bases each). The V end was cut by 7 bases, the J end by 10 bases, with 26 bases between. This CDR3 has 15 amino acids. In germline, CDR1 is SQVTM, CDR2 ANQGSEA. The CDR3 spells CSARGSFQRDGEQFF. As DNA, the CDR3 is TGCAGCGCCAGGGGGTCTTTCCAGCGGGATGGAGAGCAGTTCTTC.

The CDR3 loop is CATSRGQSLGTGELFF. CDR3 nucleotide sequence: TGTGCCACCAGCAGAGGTCAAAGTCTGGGCACCGGGGAGCTGTTTTTT. The V call is TRBV15, the J call TRBJ2-2; D ambiguous. The CDR3 has 16 amino acids. V lost 1 base, J lost 4 bases, and 13 bases lay in between. Germline lookup yields CDR1 LNHNV and CDR2 YYDKDF (reference sequence).

This chain joins TRBV6-4 and TRBJ2-3; possibly TRBD2 for D (6 bases). V was clipped by 4 bases and J by 2 bases, with 10 bases between them. Germline assignment: CDR1 MRHNA and CDR2 SNTAGT. This CDR3 is 14 amino acids long. The DNA of the CDR3 is TGTGCCAGCAGTGCGGGAGACGACACAGATACGCAGTATTTT. Translating gives CASSAGDDTDTQYF.

This clone was counted only a few times. The chain employs TRBV10-3 and TRBJ1-5, with unresolved D. The CDR3 sequence is 13 residues long. Germline loops: CDR1 ENHRY, CDR2 SYGVKD. The V end was cut by 2 bases, the J end by 6 bases, with 8 bases between. The CDR3 loop is CAISEGIGQPQHF. The CDR3 DNA reads TGTGCCATCAGTGAGGGTATTGGTCAGCCCCAGCATTTT.

The table lists this clone with a few counts. The genes are TRBV18 and TRBJ2-1; 7 bases agree with TRBD1. The V gene end was trimmed by 6 bases and the J gene end by 3 bases; junction bases not matched to a gene: 8. Germline assignment: CDR1 KGHSH and CDR2 LQKENI. The CDR3 has 15 residues. CDR3 amino acids: CASSPTDRSYNEQFF. CDR3 sequence (DNA): TGTGCCAGCTCCCCAACGGACAGGAGCTACAATGAGCAGTTCTTC.

With regard to this clone: The identical CDR3 is also encoded by other nucleotide sequences in the sample. The J gene is TRBJ1-1, the V gene TRBV27; a weak D match, TRBD1 (6 bases). Per the germline V gene, CDR1 is MNHEY and CDR2 is SMNVEV (reference sequence). The V end lost 5 bases, the J end lost 2 bases, and 12 bases lay between the germline ends. The CDR3 covers 14 residues. CDR3 sequence reads: CASSVQGPNTEAFF. The CDR3 DNA is TGTGCCAGCAGTGTACAGGGACCTAACACTGAAGCTTTCTTT.

This clone appeared a few times. The CDR3 loop reads CASSKYQGRTYEQYF. DNA of the CDR3: TGTGCCAGTAGTAAGTACCAGGGGAGGACCTACGAGCAGTACTTC. The chain recombines TRBV19 with TRBJ2-7, with D tentatively TRBD1 or TRBD2 (6 bases each). V was clipped by 4 bases and J by 2 bases, with 15 bases between them. The CDR3 sequence is 15 residues long. In germline, CDR1 is LNHDA, CDR2 SQIVND (reference sequence).

The chain links TRBV11-2 to TRBJ2-7, with D possibly TRBD1 on 6 matching bases. Trimming pared 4 bases from V and 3 bases from J, leaving 19 bases between. This CDR3 has 16 residues. Germline assignment: CDR1 SGHAT and CDR2 FQNNGV. The CDR3 loop reads CASSSIHGQFYYEQYF. The CDR3 nucleotides read TGTGCCAGCAGCTCGATCCATGGACAGTTCTACTACGAGCAGTACTTC. Variable domain in full (rest from reference TRBV11-2 and TRBJ2-7): EAGVAQSPRYKIIEKRQSVAFWCNPISGHATLYWYQQILGQGPKLLIQFQNNGVVDDSQLPKDRFSAERLKGVDSTLKIQPAKLEDSAVYLCASSSIHGQFYYEQYFGPGTRLTVT.

This chain links TRBV28 with TRBJ2-1; 8 bases agree with TRBD1. This CDR3 is 15 amino acids long. Germline trimming cut 6 bases from V and 4 bases from J; bases unmatched to any gene: 8. Germline loops: CDR1 MDHEN, CDR2 SYDVKM. This CDR3 reads CASRLTWTGYNEQFF. In nucleotides, the CDR3 is TGTGCCAGCAGGTTAACCTGGACAGGGTACAATGAGCAGTTCTTC. Filled out from reference TRBV28 and TRBJ2-1, the complete variable domain reads DVKVTQSSRYLVKRTGEKVFLECVQDMDHENMFWYRQDPGLGLRLIYFSYDVKMKEKGDIPEGYSVSREKKERFSLILESASTNQTSMYLCASRLTWTGYNEQFFGPGTRLTVL.

Many counts were recorded for this clone. The chain carries TRBV10-3 and TRBJ2-3; 9 nucleotides agree with TRBD1. The CDR3 extends over 14 amino acids. The junction had 4 bases not matched to a gene; V was cut back by 4 bases and J by 5 bases. Per the germline V gene, CDR1 is ENHRY and CDR2 is SYGVKD. The CDR3 DNA follows: TGTGCCATCAGTGGGACAGGGGATATAGATACGCAGTATTTT. Protein product: CAISGTGDIDTQYF.

CDR3 in amino acids: CSALGTESYEQYF. The CDR3 DNA reads as TGCAGCGCACTCGGGACGGAGAGCTACGAGCAGTACTTC. The chain recombines TRBV29-1 with TRBJ2-7; either TRBD1 or TRBD2 may supply D (5 bases each). V was pared by 7 bases and J by 3 bases, with 16 bases between. Germline V lookup: CDR1 SQVTM, CDR2 ANQGSEA. This CDR3 is 13 amino acids long.

The chain employs TRBV11-2 and TRBJ2-1; 10 nucleotides align to TRBD1. J was trimmed by 2 bases and V by 6 bases; bases with no gene match: 10. Germline values: CDR1 SGHAT, CDR2 FQNNGV. This CDR3 has 17 amino acids. CDR3 in amino acids: CASSSQTGTGAYNEQFF. CDR3 in DNA: TGTGCCAGCAGTTCCCAAACCGGGACAGGGGCCTACAATGAGCAGTTCTTC.

This clone has ten or more counts. Other DNA variants within this sample encode the same CDR3. The J gene is TRBJ1-2, the V gene TRBV9, with D perhaps TRBD1 (5 bases). V was shortened by 2 bases and J by 3 bases, with 17 bases between the two germline ends. The germline V gene encodes CDR1 SGDLS and CDR2 YYNGEE. The CDR3 covers 16 residues. The CDR3 DNA sequence: TGTGCCAGCAGCGTGGCCTTTGGAGACAGAGACTATGGCTACACCTTC. As protein: CASSVAFGDRDYGYTF.

This clone showed up just a few times. V usage is TRBV10-3 and J usage is TRBJ2-3; D is perhaps TRBD1 (6 bases). V shed 4 bases and J shed 3 bases, with 20 bases lying between them. CDR1 ENHRY and CDR2 SYGVKD come from the germline V gene. The CDR3 has 17 residues. CDR3 protein: CAISATPGHKNTDTQYF. Written as DNA, the CDR3 is TGTGCCATCAGTGCTACCCCGGGACACAAAAATACAGATACGCAGTATTTT.

This sequence joins TRBV5-1 and TRBJ2-1; no definite D call. CDR3 size: 17 residues. V was trimmed by 0 bases and J by 0 bases, leaving 13 bases between them. The germline V gene encodes CDR1 SGHRS and CDR2 YFSETQ. The DNA of the CDR3 is TGCGCCAGCAGCTTGGATCCTAGTGGGGACTCCTACAATGAGCAGTTCTTC. Encoded protein: CASSLDPSGDSYNEQFF.

V gene TRBV5-6 combines with J gene TRBJ2-3, with D possibly being TRBD1 (5 bases). V dropped 4 bases and J dropped 6 bases, with 15 bases sitting between them. The germline V gene encodes CDR1 SGHDT and CDR2 YYEEEE. This CDR3 has 14 residues. CDR3 sequence: CASSVGARKDTQYF. The CDR3 DNA follows: TGTGCCAGCAGCGTTGGGGCCCGGAAGGATACGCAGTATTTT.

J is TRBJ1-5 and V is TRBV29-1; D unresolved. Germline values: CDR1 SQVTM, CDR2 ANQGSEA. The CDR3 extends over 12 amino acids. As DNA, the CDR3 is TGCAGTTATGGAGATAGCAATCAGCCCCAGCATTTT. Protein: CSYGDSNQPQHF.

This clone appeared a few times. The gene calls are TRBV5-1 and TRBJ2-5; 9 bases line up with TRBD1. The V segment lost 4 bases and the J segment 4 bases; nucleotides outside the gene matches: 5. The CDR3 loop spans 14 amino acids. Germline loops: CDR1 SGHRS, CDR2 YFSETQ. The CDR3 DNA sequence: TGCGCCAGCAGCGTGGGACAGGGAGTAGAGACCCAGTACTTC. Its protein is CASSVGQGVETQYF.

The CDR3 DNA is TGTGCCAGCAGTCCGAGGGGTCAAGCTCATCAGCCCCAGCATTTT. Translated: CASSPRGQAHQPQHF. The gene calls are TRBV27 and TRBJ1-5; TRBD1 might be the D (5 bases). CDR3 length: 15 amino acids. CDR1 MNHEY and CDR2 SMNVEV come from the germline V gene (reference sequence). V dropped 5 bases and J dropped 5 bases, with 16 bases sitting between them.

In its sample, this clone was seen many times. V gene TRBV28 combines with J gene TRBJ1-2; 7 bases agree with TRBD1. Germline values: CDR1 MDHEN, CDR2 SYDVKM. Germline trimming cut 5 bases from V and 2 bases from J; bases unmatched to any gene: 8. CDR3 length: 15 residues. For the CDR3, the DNA is TGTGCCAGCAGTACCACAGGGACAGTCAACTATGGCTACACCTTC. This translates into CASSTTGTVNYGYTF.

This clone has only a few counts. The J gene is TRBJ2-5, the V gene TRBV9, with D perhaps matching TRBD1 (5 bases). This CDR3 is 14 amino acids long. The ends were cut back, 0 bases at V and 5 bases at J, with 11 bases in the middle. Germline V gives CDR1 SGDLS, CDR2 YYNGEE. DNA for the CDR3: TGTGCCAGCAGCGTAGGGCAGGGTTGGGAGACCCAGTACTTC. It is translated as CASSVGQGWETQYF.

The table lists this clone with a count of one. The rearrangement links TRBV5-6 to TRBJ2-5; D remains ambiguous. Germline values: CDR1 SGHDT, CDR2 YYEEEE. Trimming left V 3 bases short and J 5 bases short, with 14 bases between. This CDR3 comprises 14 residues. This CDR3 is CASSSGSKRETQYF. The CDR3 coding sequence is TGTGCCAGCAGCTCCGGCTCCAAAAGGGAGACCCAGTACTTC. The variable domain in full, completed from reference TRBV5-6 and TRBJ2-5, reads DAGVTQSPTHLIKTRGQQVTLRCSPKSGHDTVSWYQQALGQGPQFIFQYYEEEERQRGNFPDRFSGHQFPNYSSELNVNALLLGDSALYLCASSSGSKRETQYFGPGTRLLVL.